The 28 T cell receptor beta chains below all came from one sample that was sequenced in a study of blood T cell repertoires in COVID-19. Method: immunoSEQ multiplex PCR; TCRdb's copy keeps in-frame clones and lacks some. The sample lists about 200,000 clones, less than 85% occurring once. Sequencing was performed on peripheral blood. Receptors originate from a woman between 70 and 85 years old with acute or convalescent COVID-19.

This clone occurred a few times. V is TRBV30 and J is TRBJ2-7; 13 bases align to TRBD2. V was clipped by 3 bases and J by 0 bases; unmatched bases: 14. CDR1 is GTSNPN and CDR2 is SVGIG in the germline V gene (reference sequence). The CDR3 contains 19 residues. CDR3 sequence: CAWSVARTSGSALSYEQYF. CDR3 nucleotides: TGTGCCTGGAGCGTGGCCCGGACTAGCGGGAGTGCCCTCTCCTACGAGCAGTACTTC.

This chain uses TRBV7-8 with TRBJ1-3; D unclear. Trimming took off 1 base at V and 4 bases at J, with 11 bases between the two ends. CDR1 is SGHVS and CDR2 is FQNEAQ in the germline V gene. This CDR3 is built from 15 residues. The CDR3 nucleotides are TGTGCCAGCAGCTTAGACGCCAGGATGGGAAACACCATATATTTT. Translated, it gives CASSLDARMGNTIYF.

The rearrangement links TRBV10-3 to TRBJ2-5; 14 bases are shared with TRBD2. The CDR3 loop spans 15 amino acids. In germline, CDR1 is ENHRY, CDR2 SYGVKD. Trimming cost V 5 bases and J 4 bases; bases outside gene matches: 3. Written as DNA, the CDR3 is TGTGCCATCAGTCGAGGGACTAGCGGGGGAGAGACCCAGTACTTC. Its protein product is CAISRGTSGGETQYF.

This sequence joins TRBV28 and TRBJ1-2; tentative D call: TRBD1 (5 bases). The CDR3 has 13 amino acids. From germline, CDR1 is MDHEN and CDR2 SYDVKM. V was clipped by 7 bases and J by 2 bases, with 11 bases between them. CDR3 region: CASTPTANYGYTF. The CDR3, as DNA: TGTGCCAGCACCCCGACAGCAAACTATGGCTACACCTTC.

This chain uses TRBV3-1 (or the pseudogene TRBV3-2) with TRBJ2-1; 11 bases are a match to TRBD2. The ends lost 4 bases at V and 10 bases at J; junction bases unmatched: 12. The germline CDR1 and CDR2 sequences are LGHDT and YNNKEL (reference sequence). The CDR3 is made up of 16 amino acids. The CDR3 region has the DNA TGTGCCAGCAGCCCGGGGGGCACTAGCGGGAGATTGGAGCAGTTCTTC. Protein product: CASSPGGTSGRLEQFF.

DNA for the CDR3: TGCGCCAGCAGCCCGTCAGGGGTTGGTGAATCACCCCTCCACTTT. Its translation is CASSPSGVGESPLHF. The V and J genes are TRBV5-1 and TRBJ1-6; weak D call: TRBD1 (6 bases). In germline, CDR1 is SGHRS, CDR2 YFSETQ. With 4 bases removed from V and 10 bases from J, the gap between germline ends came to 18 bases. The CDR3 sequence is 15 residues long.

The V and J genes are TRBV30 and TRBJ2-2, with unresolved D. CDR3 size: 13 residues. V lost 2 bases, J lost 0 bases, and 4 bases lay in between. Germline lookup yields CDR1 GTSNPN and CDR2 SVGIG (reference sequence). Written as DNA, the CDR3 is TGTGCCTGGAGTTCAGCGAACACCGGGGAGCTGTTTTTT. Amino acid sequence: CAWSSANTGELFF.

The chain is built from TRBV5-1 and TRBJ1-4; possibly TRBD1 for D (6 bases). This CDR3 comprises 15 residues. Germline V CDR1 and CDR2: SGHRS, YFSETQ. Trimming removed 7 bases from V and 8 bases from J, with 21 bases in between. In DNA form, the CDR3 reads TGCGCCAGCGGGCCTGGGGCAGGGGTTTTGGAAAAACTGTTTTTT. Its translation: CASGPGAGVLEKLFF.

J is TRBJ2-3 and V is TRBV5-5; 12 bases match TRBD2. This CDR3 has 16 residues. V was pared by 4 bases and J by 5 bases, with 8 bases of the junction left unmatched. Germline loops: CDR1 SGHKS, CDR2 YYEKEE (reference sequence). CDR3 loop: CASSQLGLAGEDTQYF. Here the CDR3 DNA reads TGTGCCAGCAGCCAACTGGGACTAGCGGGTGAAGATACGCAGTATTTT.

The chain has TRBV28 and TRBJ2-3; 11 bases align to TRBD2. The ends lost 5 bases at V and 4 bases at J; junction bases unmatched: 20. The CDR3 covers 20 residues. Germline CDR1 MDHEN, CDR2 SYDVKM. DNA of the CDR3: TGTGCCAGCAGTCTAGCGGGGGGATATTTCTACCCTAAGGGGCCAGATACGCAGTATTTT. Protein product: CASSLAGGYFYPKGPDTQYF. The full variable domain, with the rest looked up from reference TRBV28 and TRBJ2-3, is DVKVTQSSRYLVKRTGEKVFLECVQDMDHENMFWYRQDPGLGLRLIYFSYDVKMKEKGDIPEGYSVSREKKERFSLILESASTNQTSMYLCASSLAGGYFYPKGPDTQYFGPGTRLTVL.

The V and J genes are TRBV5-1 and TRBJ2-1; TRBD2 is a possible D gene (5 bases). This CDR3 comprises 15 residues. Looked up from germline, CDR1 is SGHRS and CDR2 is YFSETQ. V was cut by 0 bases and J by 6 bases, with 13 bases left in between. The CDR3 loop reads CASSLVVASGNEQFF. The CDR3 DNA follows: TGCGCCAGCAGCTTGGTGGTAGCGAGTGGCAATGAGCAGTTCTTC.

The V gene is TRBV6-5, the J gene TRBJ2-1; 10 nucleotides align to TRBD2. Trimming took 5 bases from V and 8 from J; bases not matched to a gene: 6. Germline CDR1 and CDR2: MNHEY and SVGAGI. The CDR3 is made up of 14 amino acids. The CDR3 region has the DNA TGTGCCAGCAGTCCCGGGACTAGCGACTATGAGCAGTTCTTC. Translating gives CASSPGTSDYEQFF.

This clone was detected a few times. The chain combines TRBV11-2 with TRBJ2-1; no firm D call. Germline V gives CDR1 SGHAT, CDR2 FQNNGV. This CDR3 has 14 amino acids. Between the trimmed V and J ends, which lost 8 bases and 0 bases, there was a span of 11 bases. The DNA of the CDR3 is TGTGCCAGCGGAGTCGCGAGCTCCTACAATGAGCAGTTCTTC. Protein: CASGVASSYNEQFF.

The J gene is TRBJ1-2, the V gene TRBV7-2; 7 bases fit TRBD1. The CDR3 length is 13 residues. Germline V gene data show CDR1 as SGHTA and CDR2 as FQGNSA. Trimming cost V 5 bases and J 5 bases; bases outside gene matches: 5. CDR3 protein: CASSAGQRYGYTF. The CDR3 region has the DNA TGTGCCAGCAGCGCGGGACAGCGGTATGGCTACACCTTC. The complete variable domain, with remaining parts taken from reference TRBV7-2 and TRBJ1-2, reads GAGVSQSPSNKVTEKGKDVELRCDPISGHTALYWYRQSLGQGLEFLIYFQGNSAPDKSGLPSDRFSAERTGGSVSTLTIQRTQQEDSAVYLCASSAGQRYGYTFGSGTRLTVV.

V and J are TRBV27 and TRBJ2-7; D is possibly TRBD2 (7 bases). Germline V CDR1 and CDR2: MNHEY, SMNVEV (reference sequence). The CDR3 has 15 residues. Trimming stripped 4 bases from V and 5 bases from J, with 18 bases between. CDR3 region: CASSSLGGAGNEQYF. The CDR3 DNA reads TGTGCCAGCAGTTCCCTGGGGGGGGCGGGAAACGAGCAGTACTTC.

The chain couples TRBV30 to TRBJ1-3, with no clear D. Trimming shortened V by 2 bases and J by 3 bases, and 2 bases separated the two germline ends. The CDR3 runs to 11 residues. The germline gives CDR1 GTSNPN, CDR2 SVGIG (reference sequence). The CDR3, as DNA: TGTGCCTGGAGTTATGGAAACACCATATATTTT. Its protein product is CAWSYGNTIYF.

CDR3 region: CASSQDPDRSYGYTF. For the CDR3, the DNA is TGTGCCAGCAGCCAAGACCCAGACAGATCCTATGGCTACACCTTC. The V call is TRBV3-1 (or the pseudogene TRBV3-2), the J call TRBJ1-2, with D possibly matching TRBD1 (5 bases). The ends were cut back, 0 bases at V and 4 bases at J, with 12 bases in the middle. Germline CDR1 LGHDT, CDR2 YNNKEL (reference sequence). The CDR3 has 15 residues.

The rearrangement joins TRBV2 to TRBJ1-2; maybe TRBD1 (5 bases). Trimming pared 0 bases from V and 4 bases from J, leaving 15 bases between. This CDR3 has 16 amino acids. Germline values: CDR1 SNHLY, CDR2 FYNNEI. CDR3: CASSEALGALIYGYTF. CDR3 coding DNA: TGTGCCAGCAGTGAAGCGCTTGGGGCCTTGATCTATGGCTACACCTTC.

This clone was seen a single time. The chain combines TRBV29-1 with TRBJ2-1; D gene ambiguous. CDR1 SQVTM and CDR2 ANQGSEA come from the germline V gene. CDR3 length: 12 amino acids. The V gene lost 4 bases and the J gene lost 2 bases, with 6 bases spanning the gap. This chain's CDR3 is CSVGVAYNEQFF. CDR3 nucleotides: TGCAGCGTTGGAGTAGCCTACAATGAGCAGTTCTTC.

The gene calls are TRBV5-1 and TRBJ2-7; 8 bases are shared with TRBD2. V trimming: 5 bases; J trimming: 5 bases; junction bases outside the gene matches: 6. The CDR3 covers 13 residues. CDR1 and CDR2 from the germline V gene are SGHRS and YFSETQ. The CDR3: CASRGLDRNEQYF. The CDR3 DNA reads TGCGCCAGCAGGGGACTAGATCGCAACGAGCAGTACTTC.

This chain connects TRBV3-1 (or the pseudogene TRBV3-2) to TRBJ1-6; 9 bases are shared with TRBD1. Germline V gene sequence: CDR1 LGHDT, CDR2 YNNKEL (reference sequence). V lost 4 bases, J lost 9 bases, and 4 bases stayed unmatched. This CDR3 has 14 amino acids. The DNA for the CDR3 is TGTGCCAGCAGCCCCGGGACAGGGCGTTCACCCCTCCACTTT. It yields the protein CASSPGTGRSPLHF.

The chain uses TRBV30 and TRBJ1-1; TRBD1 agrees at 8 bases. The CDR3 has 15 amino acids. V shed 0 bases, J shed 1 base, and the junction held 4 bases outside the gene matches. Germline lookup yields CDR1 GTSNPN and CDR2 SVGIG (reference sequence). The CDR3 bases are TGTGCCTGGAGTGTAAGCGGGACAGGGAACACTGAAGCTTTCTTT. Translation: CAWSVSGTGNTEAFF. Variable domain in full (rest from reference TRBV30 and TRBJ1-1): SQTIHQWPATLVQPVGSPLSLECTVEGTSNPNLYWYRQAAGRGLQLLFYSVGIGQISSEVPQNLSASRPQDRQFILSSKKLLLSDSGFYLCAWSVSGTGNTEAFFGQGTRLTVV.

The chain combines TRBV2 with TRBJ1-4; the D gene is possibly TRBD1 (6 bases). V shed 5 bases and J shed 6 bases, with 16 bases lying between them. The CDR3 is 15 residues long. In germline, CDR1 is SNHLY, CDR2 FYNNEI. Here the CDR3 DNA reads TGTGCCAGCAGTAGAAGGACAGTGGACGATGAAAAACTGTTTTTT. This codes for CASSRRTVDDEKLFF. The full variable domain, with the rest looked up from reference TRBV2 and TRBJ1-4, is EPEVTQTPSHQVTQMGQEVILRCVPISNHLYFYWYRQILGQKVEFLVSFYNNEISEKSEIFDDQFSVERPDGSNFTLKIRSTKLEDSAMYFCASSRRTVDDEKLFFGSGTQLSVL.

The chain has TRBV12-3 or TRBV12-4 and TRBJ2-1; D possibly corresponds to TRBD1 (6 bases). Trimming pared 5 bases from V and 10 bases from J, leaving 9 bases between. The CDR3 is 11 residues long. CDR3 in DNA: TGTGCCAGCAGTCTCGGGACAGAGCAGTTCTTC. Amino acids: CASSLGTEQFF.

This chain uses TRBV18 with TRBJ2-7; a possible D gene is TRBD2 (6 bases). Between the trimmed V and J ends, which lost 2 bases and 2 bases, there was a span of 10 bases. This CDR3 comprises 14 residues. Germline CDR1 and CDR2: KGHSH and LQKENI. CDR3 DNA sequence: TGTGCCAGCTCACCAACTAGCAGTGCCTACGAGCAGTACTTC. Encoded protein: CASSPTSSAYEQYF.

The chain is built from TRBV4-2 and TRBJ2-1; TRBD2 matches 10 bases. V shed 0 bases and J 8 bases; nucleotides not matched to a gene: 7. Germline V lookup: CDR1 LGHNA, CDR2 YNFKEQ. This CDR3 is built from 16 residues. CDR3 sequence: CASSQEASGSMYEQFF. The CDR3 nucleotides are TGTGCCAGCAGCCAAGAGGCTAGCGGGAGTATGTATGAGCAGTTCTTC.

The J gene is TRBJ2-1, the V gene TRBV2; the match to TRBD2 covers 7 bases. CDR1 and CDR2 from the germline V gene are SNHLY and FYNNEI. The ends lost 7 bases at V and 6 bases at J; junction bases unmatched: 6. The CDR3 runs to 13 residues. The CDR3 sequence: CASTLGLGNEQFF. The DNA of the CDR3 is TGTGCCAGCACTTTAGGACTAGGCAATGAGCAGTTCTTC.

The count of this clone is one. V and J are TRBV5-4 and TRBJ1-6; TRBD1 matches at 8 bases. The ends lost 3 bases at V and 5 bases at J; junction bases unmatched: 7. The CDR3 covers 16 residues. The germline V gene encodes CDR1 SGHNT and CDR2 YYREEE (reference sequence). CDR3 residues: CASSSMAGGDNSPLHF. As DNA, the CDR3 is TGTGCCAGCAGCTCAATGGCAGGGGGCGATAATTCACCCCTCCACTTT.